These 23 T cell receptor beta chains were sequenced from one sample in a study of shared clonotypes between healthy human individuals. Some clones are missing from TCRdb's copy, which holds only in-frame ones; the method was immunoSEQ multiplex PCR. The sample yields about 600,000 clones, less than 98% seen once. Sequenced sample: naive CD4+ T cells sorted from blood. As for subset: CD45RA+ positively selected. These receptors were taken from a woman in her 30s in good health.

V is TRBV2 and J is TRBJ2-5, with D hard to call. Looked up from germline, CDR1 is SNHLY and CDR2 is FYNNEI. This CDR3 spans 13 amino acids. V lost 7 bases and J 2 bases, leaving 11 bases between the germline ends. The CDR3 reads CASTKGRQETQYF. The CDR3 DNA sequence: TGTGCCAGCACTAAGGGTAGGCAAGAGACCCAGTACTTC.

This rearrangement joins TRBV5-8 to TRBJ2-7; possibly TRBD1 or TRBD2 for D (5 bases each). This CDR3 has 13 amino acids. V lost 3 bases to trimming and J lost 5 bases, with 12 bases between them. The V gene's germline CDR1 is SGHTS and CDR2 YDEGEE. CDR3 DNA sequence: TGTGCCAGCAGCTCCTGGGACGGTGACGAGCAGTACTTC. Its translation is CASSSWDGDEQYF.

J is TRBJ2-7 and V is TRBV18, with D possibly TRBD2 on 6 matching bases. This CDR3 spans 15 amino acids. Trimming left V 1 base short and J 2 bases short, with 12 bases between. Per the germline V gene, CDR1 is KGHSH and CDR2 is LQKENI. The CDR3 DNA reads as TGTGCCAGCTCACCACGGAATAGCGGTACCTACGAGCAGTACTTC. Protein: CASSPRNSGTYEQYF.

The chain recombines TRBV6-5 with TRBJ2-7; D may be TRBD1 or TRBD2 (5 bases each). The length of the CDR3 is 14 residues. Per the germline V gene, CDR1 is MNHEY and CDR2 is SVGAGI. Trimming shortened V by 6 bases and J by 0 bases, and 12 bases separated the two germline ends. CDR3 bases: TGTGCCAGCAGGGGGGAGATTATCTCCTACGAGCAGTACTTC. Its protein product is CASRGEIISYEQYF.

The V call is TRBV19, the J call TRBJ1-1, with unresolved D. Trimming removed 3 bases at V and 10 bases at J, with 21 bases between. The CDR3 spans 15 residues. Germline CDR1 LNHDA, CDR2 SQIVND (reference sequence). The CDR3 region has the DNA TGTGCCAGTAGTATCCTTATTAGGACGCCGGGAGTAGCTTTCTTT. This gives the protein CASSILIRTPGVAFF.

This chain links TRBV5-8 with TRBJ2-5; possible D gene TRBD1, 6 bases. The CDR3 is 14 amino acids. The germline gives CDR1 SGHTS, CDR2 YDEGEE. Trimming shortened V by 3 bases and J by 1 base, and 10 bases separated the two germline ends. CDR3: CASSYTGTQETQYF. In nucleotides, the CDR3 is TGTGCCAGCAGCTACACAGGGACCCAAGAGACCCAGTACTTC.

The V gene is TRBV19, the J gene TRBJ1-1, with 8 bases fitting TRBD1. Germline assignment: CDR1 LNHDA and CDR2 SQIVND (reference sequence). The CDR3 consists of 18 residues. The V segment lost 3 bases and the J segment 4 bases; nucleotides outside the gene matches: 16. CDR3 nucleotide sequence: TGTGCCAGTAGTATGAGAGGTCAGGGGGCGCCGGGAATCACTGAAGCTTTCTTT. It is translated as CASSMRGQGAPGITEAFF. The full variable domain, rest sourced from reference TRBV19 and TRBJ1-1, is DGGITQSPKYLFRKEGQNVTLSCEQNLNHDAMYWYRQDPGQGLRLIYYSQIVNDFQKGDIAEGYSVSREKKESFPLTVTSAQKNPTAFYLCASSMRGQGAPGITEAFFGQGTRLTVV.

J is TRBJ1-6 and V is TRBV28; D not certain. The CDR3 loop spans 12 amino acids. The germline V gene encodes CDR1 MDHEN and CDR2 SYDVKM. The germline V and J ends were trimmed by 7 bases and 9 bases, with 10 bases remaining between them. Written as DNA, the CDR3 is TGTGCCAGCACCTCCCGCATTTCACCCCTCCACTTT. Translating it yields CASTSRISPLHF.

V gene TRBV27 combines with J gene TRBJ1-1, with a weak D call TRBD1 (5 bases). The length of the CDR3 is 15 residues. Looked up from germline, CDR1 is MNHEY and CDR2 is SMNVEV (reference sequence). V lost 1 base and J 1 base, leaving 10 bases between the germline ends. CDR3 protein: CASSLYPGKNTEAFF. The CDR3, as DNA: TGTGCCAGCAGTTTATATCCAGGGAAGAACACTGAAGCTTTCTTT.

The chain has TRBV10-2 and TRBJ1-1; D remains ambiguous. This CDR3 has 14 amino acids. V was pared by 3 bases and J by 2 bases, with 10 bases between. CDR1 and CDR2 (germline): WSHSY, SAAADI. DNA for the CDR3: TGCGCCAGCAGTGACAGCGGCCCTAACACTGAAGCTTTCTTT. This encodes CASSDSGPNTEAFF.

The CDR3 region has the DNA TGCGCCAGCAGCGGGACAGGGGGCAGCGAGCAGTACTTC. Translation gives CASSGTGGSEQYF. The chain is built from TRBV5-1 and TRBJ2-7; 12 bases line up with TRBD1. Germline assignment: CDR1 SGHRS and CDR2 YFSETQ. The CDR3 covers 13 residues. V lost 4 bases to trimming and J lost 6 bases; unmatched junction nucleotides: 2.

V gene TRBV28 combines with J gene TRBJ2-7, with D maybe TRBD2 (6 bases). The CDR3 loop spans 13 amino acids. Per germline, CDR1 MDHEN and CDR2 SYDVKM. The V end lost 8 bases, the J end lost 3 bases, and 14 bases lay between the germline ends. For the CDR3, the DNA is TGTGCCAGCGGACACGGGACTTTCTACGAGCAGTACTTC. Encoded protein: CASGHGTFYEQYF.

This clone was recorded once. This chain joins TRBV5-4 and TRBJ2-5; D gene ambiguous. TRBJ2-7 matches the DNA end more closely, so the J call is doubtful. Germline V gene data show CDR1 as SGHNT and CDR2 as YYREEE (reference sequence). This CDR3 spans 11 amino acids. The CDR3 coding sequence is TGTGCCAGCAGCTCAGTAAGCGAGCAGTACTTC. Translating it yields CASSSVSEQYF.

This chain joins TRBV5-1 and TRBJ2-1; TRBD1 matches at 9 bases. J lost 9 bases, V lost 4 bases, and 5 bases had no gene match. CDR1 and CDR2 from the germline V gene are SGHRS and YFSETQ. The CDR3 consists of 13 residues. The CDR3, as DNA: TGCGCCAGCAGCCCCCAGACAGGGGGTGAGCAGTTCTTC. This codes for CASSPQTGGEQFF. Full variable domain (remainder filled in from reference TRBV5-1 and TRBJ2-1): KAGVTQTPRYLIKTRGQQVTLSCSPISGHRSVSWYQQTPGQGLQFLFEYFSETQRNKGNFPGRFSGRQFSNSRSEMNVSTLELGDSALYLCASSPQTGGEQFFGPGTRLTVL.

The V and J genes are TRBV6-1 and TRBJ1-3; TRBD1 is a possible D gene (6 bases). There are 19 residues in the CDR3. CDR1 MNHNS and CDR2 SASEGT come from the germline V gene. Trimming stripped 3 bases from V and 0 bases from J, with 21 bases between. CDR3 sequence: CASSEIPGTPVDSGNTIYF. CDR3 bases: TGTGCCAGCAGTGAGATTCCCGGGACACCGGTCGACTCTGGAAACACCATATATTTT.

This clone was counted between two and nine times. The chain links TRBV20-1 to TRBJ2-5; D call uncertain. The germline V gene encodes CDR1 DFQATT and CDR2 SNEGSKA (reference sequence). The CDR3 totals 10 residues. The ends were cut back, 4 bases at V and 3 bases at J, with 3 bases in the middle. CDR3 nucleotides: TGCAGTGCTACCGAAGAGACCCAGTACTTC. Translated: CSATEETQYF.

The CDR3 DNA reads as TGTGCCAGCAGTCAAGAAGCGGGGCGCAGAACCTACGAGCAGTACTTC. It translates to CASSQEAGRRTYEQYF. V gene TRBV27 combines with J gene TRBJ2-7; 7 positions match TRBD2. V shed 5 bases, J shed 2 bases, and the junction held 12 bases outside the gene matches. CDR3 length equals 16 residues. The V gene's germline CDR1 is MNHEY and CDR2 SMNVEV (reference sequence).

The V and J genes are TRBV19 and TRBJ1-5; D uncertain. V gave up 5 bases and J gave up 4 bases, with 18 bases separating them. The CDR3 consists of 16 residues. The V gene's germline CDR1 is LNHDA and CDR2 SQIVND (reference sequence). The CDR3 spells CASSVLKPGGNQPQHF. Written as DNA, the CDR3 is TGTGCCAGTAGTGTACTAAAACCGGGTGGTAATCAGCCCCAGCATTTT.

Comments on this clone: Other DNA sequences in the same sample also yield this CDR3. V and J are TRBV5-1 and TRBJ2-1; 8 nucleotides agree with TRBD2. Germline values: CDR1 SGHRS, CDR2 YFSETQ. After removal of 0 bases from V and 3 bases from J, the junction contained 2 bases not matched to a gene. The CDR3 is made up of 15 amino acids. The CDR3 here is CASSLATSGYNEQFF. The CDR3 DNA reads TGCGCCAGCAGCTTGGCTACTAGCGGCTACAATGAGCAGTTCTTC.

The rearrangement links TRBV2 to TRBJ1-5; the D gene is possibly TRBD1 (6 bases). This CDR3 has 14 residues. Per germline, CDR1 SNHLY and CDR2 FYNNEI. Trimming shortened V by 6 bases and J by 7 bases, and 16 bases separated the two germline ends. DNA of the CDR3: TGTGCCAGCAGACGGGGGGCAGTTGGGCAGCCCCAGCATTTT. The encoded protein is CASRRGAVGQPQHF.

This chain connects TRBV28 to TRBJ2-1; 9 nucleotides line up with TRBD2. Germline V gene data show CDR1 as MDHEN and CDR2 as SYDVKM. The J segment lost 5 bases and the V segment lost 2 bases, leaving 4 bases of the junction unmatched. The CDR3 spans 15 residues. CDR3 sequence: CASSLMVAGDNEQFF. The CDR3 DNA sequence: TGTGCCAGCAGTTTAATGGTAGCGGGAGACAATGAGCAGTTCTTC.

The rearrangement uses TRBV5-4 and TRBJ1-1; 8 nucleotides line up with TRBD1. The CDR3 has 14 amino acids. CDR1 SGHNT and CDR2 YYREEE come from the germline V gene (reference sequence). With V trimmed by 5 bases and J by 4 bases, 7 bases remained unmatched. CDR3 nucleotide sequence: TGTGCCAGCAGACCCCAGGGGGCCCCCACTGAAGCTTTCTTT. Translation: CASRPQGAPTEAFF.

In DNA form, the CDR3 reads TGCGCCAGCAGCTTGGCGGGACAGGGGTTCAATGAGCAGTTCTTC. It yields the protein CASSLAGQGFNEQFF. The chain joins TRBV5-1 to TRBJ2-1, with 10 nucleotides matching TRBD1. CDR1 SGHRS and CDR2 YFSETQ come from the germline V gene. Losses at the gene ends were 0 bases for V and 6 bases for J; bases not matched to a gene: 3. The CDR3 is 15 amino acids.